This paragraph reports one TCR beta chain. Its antigen is as yet unknown. The sample belongs to a study of cytomegalovirus exposure and HLA in healthy donors. Primers included in the PCR were 60 Vbeta and 13 Jbeta primers. The repertoire was sequenced with immunoSEQ multiplex PCR; TCRdb's copy has only in-frame clones and lacks some. This table has fewer than 250,000 clones, roughly four fifths appearing once. General observations from the study: A later analysis, which compared TCR beta chains of equal frequency, found the HLA-associated ones more clonally expanded. There were several of the most significant clusters that appeared linked to common viral pathogens in a later analysis. There was a cluster of highly shared sequence variants that was likely a sequencing artifact.

Sequenced: PBMCs. The sequence came from a woman aged 25 to 45 in good health and CMV-seropositive.

CDR3 DNA: TGTGCCAGCAGCTTAGCTTCGCCGTCGGATGGCTACACCTTC. Translation: CASSLASPSDGYTF. J is TRBJ1-2 and V is TRBV7-9, with D unclear. Trimming stripped 0 bases from V and 6 bases from J, with 11 bases between. This CDR3 is built from 14 residues. CDR1 is SEHNR and CDR2 is FQNEAQ in the germline V gene (reference sequence). Supplemented by reference TRBV7-9 and TRBJ1-2, the full variable domain reads DTGVSQNPRHKITKRGQNVTFRCDPISEHNRLYWYRQTLGQGPEFLTYFQNEAQLEKSRLLSDRFSAERPKGSFSTLEIQRTEQGDSAMYLCASSLASPSDGYTFGSGTRLTVV.